Listed below are T cell receptor beta chains from one sample, sequenced in a study of CXCR3-negative and CXCR3-positive naive CD8 T cells. Using the 5' RACE reads, TCRdb records one entry per CDR3 protein without DNA. The clone table shows over 100,000 distinct CDR3 sequences, with the ten largest holding 0.45% to 0.6%. Sequencing used naive CXCR3- CD8+ T cells from blood. These receptors were obtained from a human donor in good health. Some clones in this sample may be carry-over from other donors' samples. CDR3s include the opening cysteine and the closing phenylalanine or tryptophan.

CASSVPIAGGSETQYF TRBJ2-5 16 TRBV7-8
CSASEGGQYNEQFF TRBJ2-1 14 TRBV20-1
CASSLEPGRGYEQYF TRBJ2-7 15 TRBV5-1
CASSQTGGPSYNEQFF TRBJ2-1 16 TRBV7-3
CSVEANTEAFF TRBJ1-1 11 TRBV29-1
CASSQDLAGGLQETQYF TRBJ2-5 17 TRBV3-1
CASSGLGEAQYF TRBJ2-5 12 TRBV5-5
CASSLAPGRIDTQYF TRBJ2-3 15 TRBV7-6
CASSQGLAGYEQYF TRBJ2-7 14 TRBV14
CASSQTSGFPGNTIYF TRBJ1-3 16 TRBV4-1
CASSSGQGVILGYTF TRBJ1-2 15 TRBV5-1
CASSRSGESSNQPQHF TRBJ1-5 16 TRBV12-3/TRBV12-4
CSVEDLIFGDTVYGYTF TRBJ1-2 17 TRBV29-1
CASRKGSAEAFF TRBJ1-1 12 TRBV7-9
CASSGSEYNEQFF TRBJ2-1 13 TRBV6-5
CASSLWDSSNQPQHF TRBJ1-5 15 TRBV12-3/TRBV12-4
CASSLMMGNYGYTF TRBJ1-2 14 TRBV7-9
CASSLFLLDGNEQFF TRBJ2-1 15 TRBV11-2
CASSAGTSGFYSYNEQFF TRBJ2-1 18 TRBV6-5
CSVERRGGAGELFF TRBJ2-2 14 TRBV29-1
CASSSLAGVRNTGELFF TRBJ2-2 17 TRBV7-9
CASSYEPDRGRSQETQYF TRBJ2-5 18 TRBV7-8
CASSLVGDRGYGYTF TRBJ1-2 15 TRBV7-9
CASSPTTVPTLNVLTF TRBJ2-6 16 TRBV7-9
CASSSWTSGGYETQYF TRBJ2-5 16 TRBV27
CASSGWTGGEYYGYTF TRBJ1-2 16 TRBV25-1
CASSLAKGNEQFF TRBJ2-1 13 TRBV12-3/TRBV12-4
CASSFHKGSPGEQYF TRBJ2-7 15 TRBV12-3/TRBV12-4
CASSYSGNSYEQYF TRBJ2-7 14 TRBV28
CSARGLAEAFF TRBJ1-1 11 TRBV20-1
CSARGSETVGALLYEQYF TRBJ2-7 18 TRBV20-1
CSADGGPDEQYF TRBJ2-7 12 TRBV29-1
CASSEIESYEQYF TRBJ2-7 13 TRBV7-9
CASSPFEAALHF TRBJ1-6 12 TRBV7-2
CAFPGEADYMHF TRBJ1-5 12 TRBV7-9
CASRGPGSSYNEQFF TRBJ2-1 15 TRBV5-1
CASSPVVAGGAYEQYF TRBJ2-7 16 TRBV28
CASSFRSSDYGYTF TRBJ1-2 14 TRBV13
CASSLRGRTTSGIGAFTGELFF TRBJ2-2 22 TRBV7-8
CASSLNRDRDQETQYF TRBJ2-5 16 TRBV7-6
CASSTDVGELFF TRBJ2-2 12 TRBV7-9
CASSLYLEREAPDTQYF TRBJ2-3 17 TRBV5-6
CSVEARGVHEAFF TRBJ1-1 13 TRBV29-1
CSVHRGWEQYF TRBJ2-7 11 TRBV29-1
CASSPRGTSGSTDTQYF TRBJ2-3 17 TRBV9
CASSQDDGYGTDTQYF TRBJ2-3 16 TRBV4-1
CASSFGSYEQYF TRBJ2-7 12 TRBV5-4
CSAGAVSGAWETQYF TRBJ2-5 15 TRBV20-1
CASSSLEPQEDTQYF TRBJ2-3 15 TRBV5-1
CASSHGPNPTTDTQYF TRBJ2-3 16 TRBV5-5
CASSPKGSVEETQYF TRBJ2-5 15 TRBV7-9
CSVVGGGTYEQYF TRBJ2-7 13 TRBV29-1